This T cell receptor (beta chain) was sequenced during a study of cytomegalovirus exposure and HLA in healthy donors. Points from the study as a whole: Associated with cytomegalovirus, according to the listing, were fewer than 200 TCR beta chains. In a later analysis, TCR beta V- and J-gene trimming showed a link to a missense DCLRE1C variant.

Donors had nominal health at sampling but likely had unrecorded immune exposures. Turning to this clone: Its antigen is undetermined.

Primers for the PCR totalled 60 Vbeta and 13 Jbeta. TCRdb's table, derived via immunoSEQ multiplex PCR, lists solely in-frame clones and lacks some. The sample contains about 210,000 clones, 87% of which appear only once. This receptor was identified in a boy younger than 10 in good health and CMV-seronegative. The sequenced sample consisted of PBMCs.

CDR3 DNA: TGTGCCAGCAGCACAGGGGGCTATGGCTACACCTTC. Protein: CASSTGGYGYTF. This chain links TRBV5-6 with TRBJ1-2; 8 bases map to TRBD1. V shed 4 bases and J 4 bases; nucleotides not matched to a gene: 0. The CDR3 covers 12 residues. The V gene's germline CDR1 is SGHDT and CDR2 YYEEEE.